The present TCR beta chain was sequenced within a study of CD8+ T cells in alopecia areata. On the study more broadly: Tofacitinib continued for 6 to 18 months and was then withheld for 6 months.

The V gene end was trimmed by 4 bases and the J gene end by 1 base; junction bases not matched to a gene: 1. Germline V gene lookup returns CDR1 SGHTA and CDR2 FQGTGA. The CDR3 covers 14 residues. As to treatment: oral pan-JAK inhibitor, 5-10 mg twice daily. Reverse transcribed after extraction, RNA yielded cDNA as the sequencing template. Generated by immunoSEQ multiplex PCR, the TCRdb table keeps only in-frame clones and is missing some. Here the sample spans 190,000 or so clones, approximately 60% being singletons. The chain is built from TRBV7-3 and TRBJ2-1; TRBD2 matches 7 bases. The origin of this receptor is a human donor with alopecia areata. Material: CD4+ T cells sorted from blood, obtained at week 4, from a patient treated with tofacitinib. DNA for the CDR3: TGTGCCAGCAGCTCCGGGGGGTCCTACAATGAGCAGTTCTTC. Protein product: CASSSGGSYNEQFF.